The 14 T cell receptor beta chains reported below all come from one sample, sequenced in a study of response to subunit inactivated influenza vaccine. TCRdb reprocessed the RT-PCR reads via MiXCR and lists one record per CDR3 protein. The table has around 790,000 distinct CDR3 sequences, 20% to 25% seen once. This sample comprised PBMCs from blood, obtained 4 to 6 days after vaccination. These receptors originate from a man aged 50-59 years who received an inactivated influenza vaccine.

In this sample, this clonotype turned up a few times. The rearrangement links TRBV6-1 to TRBJ2-2, with D possibly matching TRBD1 (5 bases). V was trimmed by 7 bases and J by 0 bases, leaving 9 bases between them. The CDR3 extends over 14 amino acids. Germline CDR1 MNHNS, CDR2 SASEGT. CDR3 sequence (DNA): TGTGCCAGCACCTCGACAGCGAACACCGGGGAGCTGTTTTTT. Translated, it gives CASTSTANTGELFF.

This clonotype has only a few counts. The chain links TRBV11-2 to TRBJ2-2; D not certain. Trimming left V 1 base short and J 8 bases short, with 8 bases between. This CDR3 spans 13 amino acids. Looked up from germline, CDR1 is SGHAT and CDR2 is FQNNGV. The CDR3 is CASSLGSEGELFF. For the CDR3, the DNA is TGTGCCAGCAGCTTAGGATCAGAGGGGGAGCTGTTTTTT.

The CDR3 coding sequence is TGTGCCAGCAGCTATAATCCGACAGGGCGCGGAGAGACCCAGTACTTC. Its protein is CASSYNPTGRGETQYF. The chain links TRBV5-5 to TRBJ2-5, with 7 nucleotides matching TRBD1. The CDR3 totals 16 residues. Unmatched junction bases numbered 12, after V lost 3 bases and J lost 4 bases. CDR1 and CDR2 from the germline V gene are SGHKS and YYEKEE (reference sequence).

The chain carries TRBV20-1 and TRBJ1-1; 8 bases agree with TRBD1. The CDR3 consists of 14 residues. The V segment lost 3 bases and the J segment 4 bases; nucleotides outside the gene matches: 7. CDR1 is DFQATT, CDR2 SNEGSKA, per germline (reference sequence). CDR3 nucleotide sequence: TGCAGTGCTAGTGGGCAGGGGGCAGGCACTGAAGCTTTCTTT. This codes for CSASGQGAGTEAFF.

A few counts support this clonotype. The chain combines TRBV7-9 with TRBJ2-3; 8 nucleotides agree with TRBD2. The germline gives CDR1 SEHNR, CDR2 FQNEAQ (reference sequence). V shed 6 bases, J shed 5 bases, and the junction held 4 bases outside the gene matches. The CDR3 runs 13 residues. The CDR3 DNA follows: TGTGCCAGCAGGCGGGGGGAAGTAGATACGCAGTATTTT. Protein: CASRRGEVDTQYF.

This chain connects TRBV6-5 to TRBJ1-2; D gene uncertain. V shed 6 bases and J shed 9 bases, with 11 bases lying between them. Germline V gives CDR1 MNHEY, CDR2 SVGAGI. CDR3 length: 11 amino acids. The CDR3 DNA reads as TGTGCCAGCAGAGACGGGCCGAGCTACACCTTC. This codes for CASRDGPSYTF.

The chain has TRBV7-9 and TRBJ1-1, with 11 bases lining up with TRBD1. Trimming took 5 bases from V and 5 from J; bases not matched to a gene: 7. The germline CDR1 and CDR2 sequences are SEHNR and FQNEAQ (reference sequence). The CDR3 is 15 amino acids. In nucleotides, the CDR3 is TGTGCCAGCAGCGCGGACAGGGGGCGAGGAACTGAAGCTTTCTTT. Translating it yields CASSADRGRGTEAFF.

V and J are TRBV20-1 and TRBJ2-5; D is ambiguous. Germline V CDR1 and CDR2: DFQATT, SNEGSKA (reference sequence). V was clipped by 3 bases and J by 0 bases, with 11 bases between them. There are 14 residues in the CDR3. This CDR3 is CSASLGPYQETQYF. DNA of the CDR3: TGCAGTGCTAGTTTGGGTCCTTACCAAGAGACCCAGTACTTC.

The chain employs TRBV20-1 and TRBJ2-3; D may be TRBD1 or TRBD2 (5 bases each). The V gene lost 3 bases and the J gene lost 3 bases, with 7 bases spanning the gap. Germline lookup yields CDR1 DFQATT and CDR2 SNEGSKA (reference sequence). CDR3 size: 12 residues. The CDR3 loop reads CSARGVTDTQYF. For the CDR3, the DNA is TGCAGTGCTAGGGGGGTTACAGATACGCAGTATTTT.

The chain is built from TRBV9 and TRBJ2-2, with D tentatively TRBD1 (5 bases). The CDR3 is 14 amino acids. V lost 0 bases and J lost 10, with 13 bases in between. Germline V gene lookup returns CDR1 SGDLS and CDR2 YYNGEE. This chain's CDR3 is CASSVEDTLEELFF. In DNA form, the CDR3 reads TGTGCCAGCAGCGTAGAGGACACCCTCGAGGAGCTGTTTTTT. Drawing the rest from reference TRBV9 and TRBJ2-2, the complete variable domain is DSGVTQTPKHLITATGQRVTLRCSPRSGDLSVYWYQQSLDQGLQFLIQYYNGEERAKGNILERFSAQQFPDLHSELNLSSLELGDSALYFCASSVEDTLEELFFGEGSRLTVL.

This chain connects TRBV12-3 or TRBV12-4 to TRBJ2-1, with TRBD2 as a possible D gene (5 bases). This CDR3 has 12 residues. Trimming shortened V by 5 bases and J by 8 bases, and 10 bases separated the two germline ends. DNA for the CDR3: TGTGCCAGCAGTAAAACTAGGTATGAGCAGTTCTTC. Residues: CASSKTRYEQFF.

This chain links TRBV5-5 with TRBJ1-5; D uncertain. The germline V gene has CDR1 SGHKS and CDR2 YYEKEE (reference sequence). The CDR3 is 13 amino acids. V lost 4 bases and J lost 10, with 15 bases in between. This CDR3 is CASSPGNLSPQHF. CDR3 nucleotide sequence: TGTGCCAGCAGCCCAGGTAATCTGAGTCCCCAGCATTTT. Full variable domain (missing parts from reference TRBV5-5 and TRBJ1-5): DAGVTQSPTHLIKTRGQQVTLRCSPISGHKSVSWYQQVLGQGPQFIFQYYEKEERGRGNFPDRFSARQFPNYSSELNVNALLLGDSALYLCASSPGNLSPQHFGDGTRLSIL.

The chain links TRBV5-4 to TRBJ2-7; a weak D match, TRBD2 (6 bases). Trimming pared 4 bases from V and 7 bases from J, leaving 18 bases between. Germline-derived CDR1 and CDR2 are SGHNT and YYREEE (reference sequence). This CDR3 has 14 amino acids. CDR3 loop: CASSRGMVVQEQYF. The CDR3 DNA sequence: TGTGCCAGCAGCCGGGGGATGGTAGTTCAAGAGCAGTACTTC.

The rearrangement uses TRBV28 and TRBJ2-5; D unresolved. Trimming removed 5 bases from V and 5 bases from J, with 12 bases in between. The CDR3 has 13 residues. Germline V lookup: CDR1 MDHEN, CDR2 SYDVKM. CDR3 in DNA: TGTGCCAGCAGTCTCCCGGGCCACGAGACCCAGTACTTC. It yields the protein CASSLPGHETQYF.